The rows below give T cell receptor beta chains drawn from one sample of a study of cytomegalovirus exposure and HLA in healthy donors. Assay: immunoSEQ multiplex PCR; the TCRdb copy retains only in-frame clones and omits some. The sample has 150,000 to 200,000 clones; 80% to 90% are singletons. The sample was PBMCs. The receptors shown here come from a man between 18 and 29 years old in good health and CMV-seropositive. Each CDR3 is given with its conserved first and last residue. A D gene is named only where the DNA matches it firmly. Part of the rows lack a size; the others show once, few, many or a class for expanded clones.

size: .; J: TRBJ1-4; V: TRBV27; D: .; DNA: TGTGCCAGCAGTTTAGGAGGGGCGGGTGAAAAACTGTTTTTT; CDR3: CASSLGGAGEKLFF
size: .; J: TRBJ1-2; V: TRBV7-2; D: .; DNA: TGTGCCAGCAGCTCCAACAGTCTACGCTACACCTTC; CDR3: CASSSNSLRYTF
size: .; J: TRBJ2-5; V: TRBV9; D: .; DNA: TGTGCCAGCAGCGTAGGTAATAGCGGACACTGGGAGGAGACCCAGTACTTC; CDR3: CASSVGNSGHWEETQYF
size: .; J: TRBJ1-4; V: TRBV15; D: .; DNA: TGTGCCACCAGCGGGGGAGCGAGGGAGGGAGAAAAACTGTTTTTT; CDR3: CATSGGAREGEKLFF
size: few; J: TRBJ2-7; V: TRBV4-3; D: TRBD2; DNA: TGCGCCAGCAGCCAAACTAGCGGGGTCTACGAGCAGTACTTC; CDR3: CASSQTSGVYEQYF
size: .; J: TRBJ1-1; V: TRBV9; D: .; DNA: TGTGCCAGCAGCGGACAGGTTAGTACTGAAGCTTTCTTT; CDR3: CASSGQVSTEAFF
size: .; J: TRBJ2-7; V: TRBV7-9; D: .; DNA: TGTTCCAGCAGCCTGAGCTCCTACGAGCAGTACTTC; CDR3: CSSSLSSYEQYF
size: once; J: TRBJ2-1; V: TRBV2; D: TRBD1; DNA: TGTGCCAGCAGTCCGGGACAGGTTGGTGAGCAGTTCTTC; CDR3: CASSPGQVGEQFF
size: .; J: TRBJ2-2; V: TRBV2; D: .; DNA: TGTGCCAGCAGTGTTAGGAGGGTTTCGTGGACCGGGGAGCTGTTTTTT; CDR3: CASSVRRVSWTGELFF
size: .; J: TRBJ2-7; V: TRBV21-1; D: .; DNA: TGTGCCAGCAGAACATTACTGGACAGGGGGCGGGACGAGCAGTACTTC; CDR3: CASRTLLDRGRDEQYF
size: .; J: TRBJ1-3; V: TRBV10-2; D: .; DNA: TGCGCCAGCAGTGAGTCGAGCAGGTATCTTTATTTT; CDR3: CASSESSRYLYF
size: .; J: TRBJ2-1; V: TRBV9; D: TRBD1; DNA: TGTGCCAGCAGCGCCAGGGACAGGGGGGCGCTACATGAGCAGTTCTTC; CDR3: CASSARDRGALHEQFF
size: .; J: TRBJ2-7; V: TRBV2; D: .; DNA: TGTGCCAGCACGGGCTACGAGCAGTACTTC; CDR3: CASTGYEQYF
size: few; J: TRBJ1-6; V: TRBV5-6; D: .; DNA: TGTGCCAGCACCCTTCGCCTCGGGGGTTCACCCCTCCACTTT; CDR3: CASTLRLGGSPLHF
size: .; J: TRBJ2-3; V: TRBV15; D: .; DNA: TGTGCCACCAGCAGAGCCCGCCAGGCAGCAGATACGCAGTATTTT; CDR3: CATSRARQAADTQYF
size: once; J: TRBJ2-1; V: TRBV27; D: .; DNA: TGTGCCAGCGGCCGCGGGGCCGGCGGTGAGCAGTTCTTC; CDR3: CASGRGAGGEQFF
size: .; J: TRBJ2-2; V: TRBV10-3; D: TRBD2; DNA: TGTGCCATCGCAGGACTAGCGGGGACCGGGGAGCTGTTTTTT; CDR3: CAIAGLAGTGELFF
size: few; J: TRBJ1-5; V: TRBV4-3; D: .; DNA: TGCGCCAGCAGCCAAGGCCGTGATACAATCAATCAGCCCCAGCATTTT; CDR3: CASSQGRDTINQPQHF
size: .; J: TRBJ2-1; V: TRBV5-4; D: .; DNA: TGTGCCAGCAGCTTGGTTGGGGGGGCCAATGAGCAGTTCTTC; CDR3: CASSLVGGANEQFF
size: .; J: TRBJ2-3; V: TRBV4-2; D: TRBD2; DNA: TGTGCCAGCAGCCAAGGGGTAGCGGGGGTTAGCACAGATACGCAGTATTTT; CDR3: CASSQGVAGVSTDTQYF
size: .; J: TRBJ1-2; V: TRBV5-1; D: .; DNA: TGCGCCAGCAACCCCGCGGCAGGGACACCCTATGGCTACACCTTC; CDR3: CASNPAAGTPYGYTF
size: few; J: TRBJ1-1; V: TRBV7-6; D: TRBD1; DNA: TGTGCCAGCAGCTTAGGGGCAGGGGGCGCGGGGGAAGCTTTCTTT; CDR3: CASSLGAGGAGEAFF
size: .; J: TRBJ1-4; V: TRBV5-1; D: .; DNA: TGCGCCAGCAAGTGGGCACGGACAACTAATGAAAAACTGTTTTTT; CDR3: CASKWARTTNEKLFF
size: .; J: TRBJ2-7; V: TRBV19; D: .; DNA: TGTGCCAGTAGTATTTCGGAGAACTACGAGCAGTACTTC; CDR3: CASSISENYEQYF
size: .; J: TRBJ1-2; V: TRBV6-1; D: .; DNA: TGTGCCAGCAGTGAAGGGAGGTCTGGCTACACCTTC; CDR3: CASSEGRSGYTF
size: .; J: TRBJ2-7; V: TRBV5-1; D: .; DNA: TGCGCCAGCAGCTTTGGCCGTCCAACCTACGAGCAGTACTTC; CDR3: CASSFGRPTYEQYF
size: .; J: TRBJ2-7; V: TRBV6-4; D: TRBD2; DNA: TGTGCCAGCAGTCCCCGAGCGGGGGGAGTTTGGGAGCAGTACTTC; CDR3: CASSPRAGGVWEQYF
size: .; J: TRBJ2-2; V: TRBV19; D: TRBD1; DNA: TGTGCCAGTAGGACAGGGAACATCGGGGAGCTGTTTTTT; CDR3: CASRTGNIGELFF
size: .; J: TRBJ2-1; V: TRBV27; D: TRBD2; DNA: TGTGCCAGCAGTTTTAGGGCGGGGGGGCCTTTCAATGAGCAGTTCTTC; CDR3: CASSFRAGGPFNEQFF
size: .; J: TRBJ2-5; V: TRBV7-6; D: .; DNA: TGTGCCAGCAGCTTGTGGCAGAAAGAGACCCAGTACTTC; CDR3: CASSLWQKETQYF
size: once; J: TRBJ2-3; V: TRBV6-6; D: .; DNA: TGTGCCAGCAGTTACCTCGGGGGGCGGATGACAGATACGCAGTATTTT; CDR3: CASSYLGGRMTDTQYF
size: .; J: TRBJ1-5; V: TRBV19; D: .; DNA: TGTGCCAGTAGTGGGTCGACGGGGAATCAGCCCCAGCATTTT; CDR3: CASSGSTGNQPQHF
size: .; J: TRBJ2-7; V: TRBV5-1; D: TRBD1; DNA: TGCGCCAGCAGCCCCAGACAGGGGGCACCAACTAGCTACGAGCAGTACTTC; CDR3: CASSPRQGAPTSYEQYF
size: .; J: TRBJ1-5; V: TRBV7-6; D: .; DNA: TGTGCCAGCAGCTTAGAAAGGGGGCAGCCCCAGCATTTT; CDR3: CASSLERGQPQHF
size: .; J: TRBJ1-5; V: TRBV5-1; D: .; DNA: TGCGCCAGCAGCTTGGTCGGGGGGCAGGGCCAGCCCCAGCATTTT; CDR3: CASSLVGGQGQPQHF
size: .; J: TRBJ1-1; V: TRBV5-6; D: .; DNA: TGTGCCAGCAGTAGAACCTCCTTCGGGGGGGAGTACACTGAAGCTTTCTTT; CDR3: CASSRTSFGGEYTEAFF
size: once; J: TRBJ2-7; V: TRBV2; D: .; DNA: TGTGCCAGCAGCGACGACAGTCTCCTTGGAGAGCAGTACTTC; CDR3: CASSDDSLLGEQYF
size: .; J: TRBJ1-5; V: TRBV2; D: .; DNA: TGTGCCAGCAGAGCAGCGAATCAGCCCCAGCATTTT; CDR3: CASRAANQPQHF
size: .; J: TRBJ2-3; V: TRBV29-1; D: .; DNA: TGCAGCGTTGGGACAGTGGCGGCAGATACGCAGTATTTT; CDR3: CSVGTVAADTQYF
size: .; J: TRBJ2-4; V: TRBV28; D: .; DNA: TGTGCCAGCAGTTTAGCCGGCAAAAACATTCAGTACTTC; CDR3: CASSLAGKNIQYF
size: .; J: TRBJ1-1; V: TRBV10-3; D: .; DNA: TGTGCCACCTTAGAGAACACTGAAGCTTTCTTT; CDR3: CATLENTEAFF
size: .; J: TRBJ1-5; V: TRBV19; D: TRBD1; DNA: TGTGCCAGCTGGGACAGGGGATTTTGGGGCAATCAGCCCCAGCATTTT; CDR3: CASWDRGFWGNQPQHF
size: .; J: TRBJ2-7; V: TRBV18; D: .; DNA: TGTGCCAGCTCACGGACAGCCTCCTACGAGCAGTACTTC; CDR3: CASSRTASYEQYF
size: .; J: TRBJ1-6; V: TRBV6-5; D: .; DNA: TGTGCCAGCAGTCGCATACAGAATAATTCACCCCTCCACTTT; CDR3: CASSRIQNNSPLHF
size: .; J: TRBJ1-2; V: TRBV6-6; D: .; DNA: TGTGCCAGCAGTCCCCAGGCCCCAGGCTATGGCTACACCTTC; CDR3: CASSPQAPGYGYTF
size: once; J: TRBJ1-5; V: TRBV7-2; D: .; DNA: TGTGCCAGCAGCTTAGCGGTCCAGGGTGGTCAGCCCCAGCATTTT; CDR3: CASSLAVQGGQPQHF
size: once; J: TRBJ2-7; V: TRBV4-2; D: TRBD1; DNA: TGTGCCAGCAGCCGCTCAACAGGGGACGAGCAGTACTTC; CDR3: CASSRSTGDEQYF
size: few; J: TRBJ2-6; V: TRBV7-9; D: .; DNA: TGTGCCAGCAGCTCCTTCTACAGGGCTGGGGCCAACGTCCTGACTTTC; CDR3: CASSSFYRAGANVLTF
size: .; J: TRBJ1-2; V: TRBV29-1; D: .; DNA: TGCAGCGTTGAAGATCAGGGTGGCTACACCTTC; CDR3: CSVEDQGGYTF
size: .; J: TRBJ1-6; V: TRBV6-1; D: .; DNA: TGTGCCAGCAGTCAGGGGAATTCACCCCTCCACTTT; CDR3: CASSQGNSPLHF
size: once; J: TRBJ2-5; V: TRBV30; D: TRBD1; DNA: TGTGCCTGGACCCGGCGAGGGACAGTTAATTCAGAGACCCAGTACTTC; CDR3: CAWTRRGTVNSETQYF
size: few; J: TRBJ1-4; V: TRBV4-3; D: .; DNA: TGCGCCAGCAGCGCACTCACAGGTCAAACTAATGAAAAACTGTTTTTT; CDR3: CASSALTGQTNEKLFF
size: .; J: TRBJ2-3; V: TRBV5-4; D: .; DNA: TGTGCCAGCAGCCCTTCCAGGGAAGTAGGGGATACGCAGTATTTT; CDR3: CASSPSREVGDTQYF
size: .; J: TRBJ2-7; V: TRBV27; D: TRBD1; DNA: TGTGCCAGCGGATACGACAGGGAGCGGAGCGAGCAGTACTTC; CDR3: CASGYDRERSEQYF
size: .; J: TRBJ1-1; V: TRBV9; D: TRBD1; DNA: TGTGCCAGCAGGCGTAACCGGGACAGGGGGCAGGAAGCTTTCTTT; CDR3: CASRRNRDRGQEAFF